The 28 T cell receptor beta chains below all came from one sample that was sequenced in a study of human T cells and chemical hapten exposure. TCRdb re-analysed the RACE reads in MiXCR, keeping a single row per CDR3 protein. Counted here are under 200,000 distinct CDR3 sequences, more than 12% occurring once; the ten biggest clones make up about 1.7%. Time point specified: patch test 1, 2 weeks after DPC sensitization. The treatment is: therapeutic diphenylcyclopropenone sensitization with weekly scalp DPC. The material sequenced was whole blood, taken in connection with sensitization to the hapten diphenylcyclopropenone (DPC). These TCRs come from a woman aged 25 to 39 with alopecia areata. Some clones in this sample may be carry-over from other donors' samples.

Only a few counts were recorded for this clonotype. This rearrangement joins TRBV4-3 to TRBJ1-1; D call uncertain. The CDR3 is made up of 14 amino acids. The germline V and J ends were trimmed by 5 bases and 0 bases, with 10 bases remaining between them. The V gene's germline CDR1 is LGHNA and CDR2 YSLEER. The CDR3 reads CASSKSTLNTEAFF. The CDR3 bases are TGCGCCAGCAGCAAAAGCACTTTGAACACTGAAGCTTTCTTT.

This rearrangement joins TRBV7-6 to TRBJ2-1, with no clear D. V lost 1 base and J 0 bases, leaving 10 bases between the germline ends. The CDR3 extends over 16 amino acids. Germline V gene data show CDR1 as SGHVS and CDR2 as FNYEAQ. CDR3 in amino acids: CASSLEARSSYNEQFF. Here the CDR3 DNA reads TGTGCCAGCAGCTTAGAGGCTAGGAGCTCCTACAATGAGCAGTTCTTC.

This clonotype was seen ten or more times. The J gene is TRBJ2-1, the V gene TRBV9; D call uncertain. Germline lookup yields CDR1 SGDLS and CDR2 YYNGEE. Between the trimmed V and J ends, which lost 0 bases and 5 bases, there was a span of 0 bases. The CDR3 contains 11 residues. CDR3 loop: CASSVDNEQFF. The CDR3 nucleotides are TGTGCCAGCAGCGTAGACAATGAGCAGTTCTTC.

The chain is built from TRBV5-1 and TRBJ1-4; TRBD1 matches 8 bases. The CDR3 runs 15 residues. The germline V gene has CDR1 SGHRS and CDR2 YFSETQ. The V segment lost 4 bases and the J segment 7 bases; nucleotides outside the gene matches: 9. The CDR3 here is CASSEGQGEVEKLFF. As DNA, the CDR3 is TGCGCCAGCAGCGAAGGACAGGGCGAGGTTGAAAAACTGTTTTTT.

V usage is TRBV6-5 and J usage is TRBJ1-2, with no clear D. There are 11 residues in the CDR3. Trimming left V 6 bases short and J 7 bases short, with 9 bases between. The germline gives CDR1 MNHEY, CDR2 SVGAGI. The CDR3 region has the DNA TGTGCCAGCAGCGGAGACACTGGCTACACCTTC. Protein product: CASSGDTGYTF.

Many counts were recorded for this clonotype. The chain employs TRBV28 and TRBJ1-1; 10 nucleotides line up with TRBD1. The junction had 11 bases not matched to a gene; V was cut back by 6 bases and J by 1 base. Germline loops: CDR1 MDHEN, CDR2 SYDVKM. This CDR3 is built from 17 residues. The CDR3 coding sequence is TGTGCCAGCAGACTACCGACAGGGGGCCCTGGGAACACTGAAGCTTTCTTT. Its protein product is CASRLPTGGPGNTEAFF.

Concerning this clonotype itself: A much larger clonotype is one base distant, so this may be a read error. The chain recombines TRBV7-3 with TRBJ2-3; D is unclear. Per the germline V gene, CDR1 is SGHTA and CDR2 is FQGTGA. The CDR3 runs to 12 residues. CDR3 in DNA: TGTGCCAGCAGCCCGGACCGTGATACGGAGTATTTT. Encoded protein: CASSPDRDTEYF.

The V and J genes are TRBV7-9 and TRBJ2-1; maybe TRBD1 (6 bases). The CDR3 has 15 residues. V shed 4 bases and J shed 0 bases, with 10 bases lying between them. The V gene's germline CDR1 is SEHNR and CDR2 FQNEAQ (reference sequence). The CDR3 protein is CASSSGVRSYNEQFF. CDR3 in DNA: TGTGCCAGCAGCTCAGGGGTTCGCTCCTACAATGAGCAGTTCTTC. Full variable domain (outside the CDR3, taken from reference TRBV7-9 and TRBJ2-1): DTGVSQNPRHKITKRGQNVTFRCDPISEHNRLYWYRQTLGQGPEFLTYFQNEAQLEKSRLLSDRFSAERPKGSFSTLEIQRTEQGDSAMYLCASSSGVRSYNEQFFGPGTRLTVL.

This clonotype came up many times. This chain links TRBV7-2 with TRBJ2-7; tentatively, D is TRBD1 or TRBD2 (5 bases each). The CDR3 runs 19 residues. Deletions cut 5 bases from V and 6 bases from J, with 32 bases between. Germline CDR1 reads SGHTA; CDR2 reads FQGNSA. The CDR3 coding sequence is TGTGCCAGCAGCCTAAGGACACGGGGCCGCTTATCCCCCTCGATCGAGCAGTACTTC. Encoded protein: CASSLRTRGRLSPSIEQYF.

The rearrangement joins TRBV12-3 or TRBV12-4 to TRBJ1-4, with a possible D match to TRBD1 (5 bases). The CDR3 is 17 residues long. Trimming took 5 bases from V and 7 from J, leaving 23 bases between them. The CDR3, as DNA: TGTGCCAGCAGTGCCCGTCGGTCGGAGGGGCTCGCTGAAAAACTGTTTTTT. Its protein is CASSARRSEGLAEKLFF.

V and J are TRBV5-6 and TRBJ1-4; 8 nucleotides agree with TRBD1. This CDR3 region has 16 residues. V was clipped by 1 base and J by 6 bases; unmatched bases: 8. Germline values: CDR1 SGHDT, CDR2 YYEEEE. The CDR3 reads CASSLTAGGAYEKLFF. CDR3 bases: TGTGCCAGCAGCTTGACGGCAGGGGGCGCCTATGAAAAACTGTTTTTT.

The chain combines TRBV20-1 with TRBJ2-7; D call uncertain. CDR3 length: 13 amino acids. Germline values: CDR1 DFQATT, CDR2 SNEGSKA (reference sequence). Deletions cut 2 bases from V and 1 base from J, with 9 bases between. CDR3 protein: CSARRTSSYEQYF. The CDR3 DNA follows: TGCAGTGCTAGACGGACCTCTTCCTACGAGCAGTACTTC.

The CDR3 nucleotides are TGTGCCAGCTGTGGGACTAGCAACTACAATGAGCAGTTCTTC. Its protein product is CASCGTSNYNEQFF. The chain couples TRBV2 to TRBJ2-1; 9 nucleotides agree with TRBD2. The CDR3 covers 14 residues. V lost 8 bases, J lost 3 bases, and 5 bases stayed unmatched. Germline assignment: CDR1 SNHLY and CDR2 FYNNEI.

This clonotype was found many times. The CDR3 loop reads CASGLTGRLEKLFF. The CDR3 nucleotides are TGTGCTAGTGGGTTGACAGGGCGTCTTGAAAAACTGTTTTTT. The chain has TRBV12-5 and TRBJ1-4; the match to TRBD1 covers 7 bases. The germline V gene has CDR1 LGHNT and CDR2 FRNRAP. CDR3 length: 14 residues. V shed 6 bases and J 7 bases; nucleotides not matched to a gene: 8.

The chain couples TRBV28 to TRBJ2-3; weak D call: TRBD1 (6 bases). CDR3 size: 15 residues. Trimming removed 6 bases from V and 2 bases from J, with 15 bases in between. The germline gives CDR1 MDHEN, CDR2 SYDVKM. CDR3 region: CASSPGQLPTDTQYF. In nucleotides, the CDR3 is TGTGCCAGCAGCCCCGGACAGTTGCCCACAGATACGCAGTATTTT.

This clonotype was seen many times. The chain is built from TRBV2 and TRBJ2-7; a possible D gene is TRBD2 (6 bases). V was clipped by 5 bases and J by 2 bases, with 13 bases between them. The CDR3 spans 14 residues. Germline values: CDR1 SNHLY, CDR2 FYNNEI. This CDR3 is CASSHRDSAYEQYF. For the CDR3, the DNA is TGTGCCAGCAGTCACCGGGACTCGGCCTACGAGCAGTACTTC.

This clonotype has a handful of counts. The chain uses TRBV7-2 and TRBJ1-5, with D tentatively TRBD1 (6 bases). Deletions cut 5 bases from V and 4 bases from J, with 15 bases between. The length of the CDR3 is 15 residues. Germline assignment: CDR1 SGHTA and CDR2 FQGNSA. The CDR3, as DNA: TGTGCCAGCAGCCGAGCACAGGGCAATAATCAGCCCCAGCATTTT. Translating it yields CASSRAQGNNQPQHF.

This clonotype was observed many times. The rearrangement links TRBV7-8 to TRBJ1-1; maybe TRBD1 (5 bases). Trimming cost V 3 bases and J 9 bases, with 8 bases left between them. CDR3 size: 11 residues. Germline CDR1 SGHVS, CDR2 FQNEAQ. CDR3 in amino acids: CASSLRGKAFF. Here the CDR3 DNA reads TGTGCCAGCAGCTTGCGGGGGAAAGCTTTCTTT.

The chain is built from TRBV19 and TRBJ2-3; TRBD2 aligns across 14 bases. Trimming removed 5 bases from V and 2 bases from J; junction bases left unmatched: 15. This CDR3 spans 20 amino acids. Germline CDR1 and CDR2: LNHDA and SQIVND (reference sequence). In DNA, the CDR3 is TGTGCCAGTAGTCCACAGAGACTAGCGGGGGGGCCACCCTTCACAGATACGCAGTATTTT. Translated, it gives CASSPQRLAGGPPFTDTQYF.

The chain recombines TRBV29-1 with TRBJ2-5, with D possibly being TRBD2 (6 bases). CDR3 size: 13 residues. The V and J ends lost 7 bases and 5 bases respectively, with 17 bases between them. CDR1 SQVTM and CDR2 ANQGSEA come from the germline V gene. DNA for the CDR3: TGCAGCGCCACCCCGGGGGTGGTGGAGACCCAGTACTTC. This gives the protein CSATPGVVETQYF.

This clonotype was seen a handful of times. The rearrangement uses TRBV6-1 and TRBJ1-1; D is undetermined. This CDR3 is built from 13 residues. Germline CDR1 reads MNHNS; CDR2 reads SASEGT. V lost 6 bases and J lost 5, with 13 bases in between. CDR3 amino acids: CASSPPGETEAFF. The CDR3 DNA reads as TGTGCCAGCAGCCCCCCCGGGGAGACTGAAGCTTTCTTT.

The table lists this clonotype with a count of one. The genes are TRBV10-2 and TRBJ2-2; no definite D call. V was cut by 6 bases and J by 4 bases, with 9 bases left in between. Per the germline V gene, CDR1 is WSHSY and CDR2 is SAAADI. The CDR3 spans 13 residues. The CDR3 nucleotides are TGCGCCAGCAGGGCCTACCCCACCGGGGAGCTGTTTTTT. As protein: CASRAYPTGELFF.

This chain joins TRBV7-6 and TRBJ1-1, with 8 bases identical to TRBD1. Germline CDR1 reads SGHVS; CDR2 reads FNYEAQ. V shed 1 base, J shed 4 bases, and the junction held 2 bases outside the gene matches. This CDR3 has 14 amino acids. Written as DNA, the CDR3 is TGTGCCAGCAGCTTAGGGGACAGGACCACTGAAGCTTTCTTT. The encoded protein is CASSLGDRTTEAFF.

The rearrangement joins TRBV25-1 to TRBJ1-6; 7 bases agree with TRBD1. This CDR3 spans 14 amino acids. V was pared by 6 bases and J by 8 bases, with 7 bases of the junction left unmatched. The germline V gene has CDR1 MGHDK and CDR2 SYGVNS. The CDR3 loop is CASSRGGFDSPLHF. The CDR3 coding sequence is TGTGCCAGCAGCAGGGGGGGATTCGATTCACCCCTCCACTTT.

In its sample, this clonotype was seen a few times. The DNA of the CDR3 is TGTGCCAGCAGTTTAACGGCCGAGCTGTCCTACACCTTC. It is translated as CASSLTAELSYTF. The chain uses TRBV12-3 or TRBV12-4 and TRBJ1-2; D not resolved. Trimming took 2 bases from V and 10 from J, leaving 14 bases between them. The CDR3 loop spans 13 amino acids.

This clonotype was counted many times. The chain carries TRBV12-3 or TRBV12-4 and TRBJ2-7; 7 nucleotides align to TRBD1. V gave up 4 bases and J gave up 0 bases; unmatched junction bases: 3. The CDR3 sequence is 14 residues long. The CDR3, as DNA: TGTGCCAGCAGTTCGACAGGGCACTCCTACGAGCAGTACTTC. It encodes CASSSTGHSYEQYF.

Only a few counts were recorded for this clonotype. This rearrangement joins TRBV4-3 to TRBJ1-3; D is unclear. CDR3 length: 15 residues. V was pared by 0 bases and J by 2 bases, with 8 bases between. CDR1 and CDR2 from the germline V gene are LGHNA and YSLEER. The CDR3 reads CASSQDREPGNTIYF. The CDR3 DNA follows: TGCGCCAGCAGCCAAGATAGGGAGCCTGGAAACACCATATATTTT.

This clonotype has only one observation. This sequence joins TRBV18 and TRBJ2-1; TRBD2 might be the D (6 bases). This CDR3 comprises 14 residues. Trimming took off 6 bases at V and 8 bases at J, with 17 bases between the two ends. Germline V CDR1 and CDR2: KGHSH, LQKENI. The CDR3 nucleotides are TGTGCCAGCTCCCATAATGGAGGGAACCATGAGCAGTTCTTC. Protein sequence: CASSHNGGNHEQFF.